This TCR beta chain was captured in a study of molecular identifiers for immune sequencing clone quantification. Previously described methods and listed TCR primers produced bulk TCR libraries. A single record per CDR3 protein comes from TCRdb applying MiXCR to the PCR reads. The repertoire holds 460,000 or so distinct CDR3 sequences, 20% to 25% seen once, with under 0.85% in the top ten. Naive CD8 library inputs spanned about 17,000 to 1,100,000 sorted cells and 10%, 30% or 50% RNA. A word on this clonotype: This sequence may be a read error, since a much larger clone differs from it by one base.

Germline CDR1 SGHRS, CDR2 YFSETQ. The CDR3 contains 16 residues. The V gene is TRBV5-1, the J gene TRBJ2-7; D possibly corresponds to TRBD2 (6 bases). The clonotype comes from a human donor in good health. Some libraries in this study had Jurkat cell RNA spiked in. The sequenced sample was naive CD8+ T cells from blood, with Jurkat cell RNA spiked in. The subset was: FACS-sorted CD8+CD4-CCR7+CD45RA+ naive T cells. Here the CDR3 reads CASSLAGGILSYGQYF. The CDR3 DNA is TGCGCCAGCAGCTTGGCCGGGGGTATTCTCTCCTACGGGCAGTACTTC.